This entry features one T cell receptor beta chain sequence. The junction and the germline gene differ at one end; a read error may be behind it. The CDR3 loop spans 11 amino acids. Per germline, CDR1 MNHNS and CDR2 SASEGT. The entry originates in a study of blood T cell repertoires in COVID-19. The data were produced by immunoSEQ multiplex PCR, yet TCRdb's version contains in-frame clones alone and is incomplete. The sample comprises fewer than 250,000 clones, 86% of which are singletons, and 0.78% rests with the top ten. The specimen sequenced was peripheral blood. V gene TRBV6-1 combines with J gene TRBJ2-7, with a tentative D call TRBD1 (5 bases). The sequence derives from a woman between 65 and 79 years old with acute or convalescent COVID-19. CDR3 sequence reads: CASSEEARVDF. The CDR3 DNA is TGTGCCAGCAGTGAAGAGGCCAGGGTGGACTTC.